What follows are 27 T cell receptor beta chains derived from one specimen sequenced in a study of OX40 agonist ivuxolimab in advanced cancers. Libraries were made using the immunoSEQ multiplex PCR assay. This is the immuneACCESS table as TCRdb keeps it, with only in-frame sequences that have V and J called. A part of the clones is gone; compared with another copy, unresolved V genes explain less than half, and the rest is unexplained. The sample includes around 61,000 clones, with more than 75% observed a single time. Approximately 2.4% of the sample comes from the top ten. The sequencing used CD4+ or CD8+ T cells sorted from blood, collected in a trial of the OX40 agonist ivuxolimab. The receptors derive from an adult with an advanced solid tumor such as melanoma, head and neck, liver or kidney cancer.

Points on this clone: The sample holds other DNA sequences that translate to the same CDR3. V usage is TRBV5-1 and J usage is TRBJ2-7, with 8 bases aligning to TRBD1. V shed 3 bases and J 3 bases; nucleotides not matched to a gene: 2. The CDR3 extends over 13 amino acids. CDR1 is SGHRS and CDR2 is YFSETQ in the germline V gene. CDR3 DNA sequence: TGCGCCAGCAGCTCCGGACAGGGCTACGAGCAGTACTTC. Translation gives CASSSGQGYEQYF.

The chain recombines TRBV28 with TRBJ2-2; TRBD2 aligns across 9 bases. The germline gives CDR1 MDHEN, CDR2 SYDVKM. V was clipped by 2 bases and J by 5 bases; unmatched bases: 15. This CDR3 contains 19 residues. CDR3 residues: CASSLEGDSGSWVTGELFF. The CDR3 DNA reads TGTGCCAGCAGTTTAGAAGGGGATAGCGGGAGCTGGGTGACCGGGGAGCTGTTTTTT.

This clone was seen a handful of times. The chain combines TRBV19 with TRBJ2-4; 7 bases map to TRBD1. The V gene end was trimmed by 9 bases and the J gene end by 4 bases; junction bases not matched to a gene: 9. Germline CDR1 reads LNHDA; CDR2 reads SQIVND (reference sequence). This CDR3 contains 14 residues. CDR3 DNA sequence: TGTGCCAGCCTAAAGCCGGGACAGAAAAACATTCAGTACTTC. Translation gives CASLKPGQKNIQYF.

J is TRBJ2-3 and V is TRBV18; maybe TRBD1 (6 bases). This CDR3 spans 17 amino acids. The ends were cut back, 2 bases at V and 1 base at J, with 16 bases in the middle. Germline CDR1 KGHSH, CDR2 LQKENI. The CDR3 loop reads CASSPTSQGWGTDTQYF. The DNA of the CDR3 is TGTGCCAGCTCACCAACATCCCAGGGGTGGGGCACAGATACGCAGTATTTT.

The chain joins TRBV9 to TRBJ2-2, with 8 bases matching TRBD2. CDR3 length: 14 residues. Trimming at V came to 3 bases and at J to 8 bases, leaving 6 bases not matched to a gene. Germline lookup yields CDR1 SGDLS and CDR2 YYNGEE. The CDR3 is CASSARTSWGELFF. The CDR3 region has the DNA TGTGCCAGCAGCGCCCGGACTAGCTGGGGGGAGCTGTTTTTT.

The chain recombines TRBV7-2 with TRBJ2-7, with D possibly TRBD2 on 5 matching bases. Per the germline V gene, CDR1 is SGHTA and CDR2 is FQGNSA. V was pared by 4 bases and J by 6 bases, with 10 bases between. The CDR3 runs to 12 residues. In DNA form, the CDR3 reads TGTGCCAGCAGCTCCTATGGAGGCGAGCAGTACTTC. Its protein product is CASSSYGGEQYF.

This clone was counted between two and nine times. CDR3: CAISESGDSSSPLHF. CDR3 bases: TGTGCCATCAGTGAGAGCGGGGACTCATCCTCACCCCTCCACTTT. The V and J genes are TRBV10-3 and TRBJ1-6, with a tentative D call TRBD1 (5 bases). The germline CDR1 and CDR2 sequences are ENHRY and SYGVKD. CDR3 length: 15 residues. Deletions cut 2 bases from V and 10 bases from J, with 15 bases between.

V and J are TRBV25-1 and TRBJ2-5; D uncertain. CDR3 size: 14 residues. V was clipped by 5 bases and J by 4 bases, with 14 bases between them. Germline CDR1 and CDR2: MGHDK and SYGVNS. The CDR3 DNA reads as TGTGCCAGCAGTCCCTCGGGCCGGTCAGAGACCCAGTACTTC. This gives the protein CASSPSGRSETQYF.

The chain joins TRBV7-8 to TRBJ1-2; 8 nucleotides align to TRBD1. Germline V gene lookup returns CDR1 SGHVS and CDR2 FQNEAQ. J was trimmed by 7 bases and V by 7 bases; bases with no gene match: 20. This CDR3 is built from 17 residues. The CDR3 spells CASNSGTGVGLARGYTF. The CDR3 nucleotides read TGTGCCAGCAACTCCGGGACAGGAGTTGGACTAGCGCGTGGCTACACCTTC.

V usage is TRBV7-9 and J usage is TRBJ2-2; TRBD1 might be the D (6 bases). Trimming took 4 bases from V and 1 from J, leaving 13 bases between them. Germline V gene lookup returns CDR1 SEHNR and CDR2 FQNEAQ (reference sequence). CDR3 length equals 16 residues. CDR3 in DNA: TGTGCCAGCAGCTCAAACGTAGGGGGGAACACCGGGGAGCTGTTTTTT. Its protein product is CASSSNVGGNTGELFF. Combining the CDR3 with reference TRBV7-9 and TRBJ2-2 gives the whole variable domain DTGVSQNPRHKITKRGQNVTFRCDPISEHNRLYWYRQTLGQGPEFLTYFQNEAQLEKSRLLSDRFSAERPKGSFSTLEIQRTEQGDSAMYLCASSSNVGGNTGELFFGEGSRLTVL.

This clone turned up a few times. V is TRBV6-1 and J is TRBJ1-5; TRBD1 matches at 7 bases. Germline CDR1 reads MNHNS; CDR2 reads SASEGT. The length of the CDR3 is 14 residues. Germline trimming cut 6 bases from V and 7 bases from J; bases unmatched to any gene: 9. CDR3 sequence: CASSPTGDGQPQHF. The CDR3 DNA sequence: TGTGCCAGCAGCCCCACAGGGGACGGCCAGCCCCAGCATTTT.

The rearrangement joins TRBV2 to TRBJ2-2, with D tentatively TRBD1 or TRBD2 (5 bases each). Germline CDR1 is SNHLY and CDR2 is FYNNEI. The CDR3 has 14 residues. Trimming removed 8 bases from V and 0 bases from J, with 10 bases in between. The CDR3 DNA follows: TGTGCCAGCGGGGGACGTGCGAACACCGGGGAGCTGTTTTTT. It encodes CASGGRANTGELFF. The full variable domain, with the rest looked up from reference TRBV2 and TRBJ2-2, is EPEVTQTPSHQVTQMGQEVILRCVPISNHLYFYWYRQILGQKVEFLVSFYNNEISEKSEIFDDQFSVERPDGSNFTLKIRSTKLEDSAMYFCASGGRANTGELFFGEGSRLTVL.

This clone showed up just once. The V and J genes are TRBV6-5 and TRBJ1-1; D possibly corresponds to TRBD1 (5 bases). The germline V and J ends were trimmed by 6 bases and 11 bases, with 16 bases remaining between them. The germline V gene encodes CDR1 MNHEY and CDR2 SVGAGI. The CDR3 runs to 12 residues. The CDR3 nucleotides read TGTGCCAGCAGACCGCTCGGGGGTTGGGCTTTCTTT. It translates to CASRPLGGWAFF.

The rearrangement joins TRBV19 to TRBJ2-3; 7 bases line up with TRBD2. Germline CDR1 reads LNHDA; CDR2 reads SQIVND (reference sequence). V was pared by 4 bases and J by 4 bases, with 5 bases of the junction left unmatched. The CDR3 loop spans 14 amino acids. The CDR3 nucleotides are TGTGCCAGTAGTAAGGGAGGGGAGGCAGATACGCAGTATTTT. Residues: CASSKGGEADTQYF.

This clone was detected a few times. The chain links TRBV6-5 to TRBJ1-2; the D gene is possibly TRBD1 (6 bases). The CDR3 extends over 16 amino acids. Germline V CDR1 and CDR2: MNHEY, SVGAGI. Trimming shortened V by 0 bases and J by 4 bases, and 15 bases separated the two germline ends. The CDR3 sequence: CASSYSVSMDSYGYTF. In DNA form, the CDR3 reads TGTGCCAGCAGTTACTCGGTTTCCATGGACAGCTATGGCTACACCTTC.

The chain is built from TRBV7-7 and TRBJ2-1; no firm D call. Per germline, CDR1 SSHAT and CDR2 FNYEAQ (reference sequence). CDR3 length: 17 amino acids. Trimming took 5 bases from V and 1 from J, leaving 18 bases between them. CDR3 in amino acids: CASSPSPRPASYNEQFF. CDR3 in DNA: TGTGCCAGCAGCCCGTCTCCGCGTCCAGCATCCTACAATGAGCAGTTCTTC. The variable domain in full, with the rest retrieved from reference TRBV7-7 and TRBJ2-1, is GAGVSQSPRYKVTKRGQDVTLRCDPISSHATLYWYQQALGQGPEFLTYFNYEAQPDKSGLPSDRFSAERPEGSISTLTIQRTEQRDSAMYRCASSPSPRPASYNEQFFGPGTRLTVL.

The count of this clone is one. This sequence joins TRBV19 and TRBJ2-7; no definite D call. V was shortened by 2 bases and J by 5 bases, with 13 bases between the two germline ends. The germline V gene has CDR1 LNHDA and CDR2 SQIVND (reference sequence). The CDR3 covers 14 residues. As DNA, the CDR3 is TGTGCCAGTAGTATAAGGTTATCCCGAAACGAGCAGTACTTC. Its protein product is CASSIRLSRNEQYF.

V gene TRBV19 combines with J gene TRBJ2-3, with TRBD2 identical over 8 bases. Per the germline V gene, CDR1 is LNHDA and CDR2 is SQIVND (reference sequence). V was clipped by 7 bases and J by 1 base; unmatched bases: 10. This CDR3 contains 16 residues. CDR3 loop: CASTRGGSGGTDTQYF. CDR3 bases: TGTGCCAGTACCCGGGGTGGTAGCGGGGGCACAGATACGCAGTATTTT. The variable domain in full, with the rest retrieved from reference TRBV19 and TRBJ2-3, is DGGITQSPKYLFRKEGQNVTLSCEQNLNHDAMYWYRQDPGQGLRLIYYSQIVNDFQKGDIAEGYSVSREKKESFPLTVTSAQKNPTAFYLCASTRGGSGGTDTQYFGPGTRLTVL.

J is TRBJ2-5 and V is TRBV5-6, with unresolved D. CDR3 size: 15 residues. The V gene lost 1 base and the J gene lost 1 base, with 11 bases spanning the gap. Germline V gene data show CDR1 as SGHDT and CDR2 as YYEEEE. CDR3 nucleotides: TGTGCCAGCAGCTTGATAGGTAGTGGCCAAGAGACCCAGTACTTC. Encoded protein: CASSLIGSGQETQYF.

The chain joins TRBV28 to TRBJ1-5; D unresolved. The CDR3 covers 13 residues. CDR1 and CDR2 (germline): MDHEN, SYDVKM. V was shortened by 6 bases and J by 0 bases, with 6 bases between the two germline ends. CDR3 nucleotides: TGTGCCAGCAGGGGCACTAGCAATCAGCCCCAGCATTTT. Its protein is CASRGTSNQPQHF.

The gene calls are TRBV11-3 and TRBJ2-1; D perhaps matches TRBD2 (5 bases). Germline CDR1 and CDR2: SGHNT and YENEEA. The V end was cut by 5 bases, the J end by 1 base, with 12 bases between. CDR3 length: 15 residues. CDR3: CASSQLERSYNEQFF. CDR3 nucleotides: TGTGCCAGCAGCCAACTAGAAAGGTCCTACAATGAGCAGTTCTTC.

The J gene is TRBJ1-2, the V gene TRBV5-5; D possibly corresponds to TRBD1 (5 bases). Trimming took 4 bases from V and 3 from J, leaving 13 bases between them. The CDR3 extends over 14 amino acids. Per germline, CDR1 SGHKS and CDR2 YYEKEE (reference sequence). This CDR3 is CASSPSGGDYGYTF. The CDR3 bases are TGTGCCAGCAGCCCCTCGGGGGGGGACTATGGCTACACCTTC. The entire variable domain, with the rest obtained from reference TRBV5-5 and TRBJ1-2, is as follows: DAGVTQSPTHLIKTRGQQVTLRCSPISGHKSVSWYQQVLGQGPQFIFQYYEKEERGRGNFPDRFSARQFPNYSSELNVNALLLGDSALYLCASSPSGGDYGYTFGSGTRLTVV.

This clone was counted a single time. The chain combines TRBV6-6 with TRBJ1-1; D is ambiguous. Trimming left V 6 bases short and J 0 bases short, with 8 bases between. The CDR3 length is 13 residues. Germline V lookup: CDR1 MNHNY, CDR2 SVGAGI (reference sequence). The DNA for the CDR3 is TGTGCCAGCAGCGAAGGACTGAACACTGAAGCTTTCTTT. Its protein is CASSEGLNTEAFF.

The CDR3 bases are TGTGCCAGCAGTGAAGTTTCTGGGCCGAATCAGCCCCAGCATTTT. This sequence encodes CASSEVSGPNQPQHF. The gene calls are TRBV6-1 and TRBJ1-5; D call uncertain. Germline values: CDR1 MNHNS, CDR2 SASEGT. V lost 1 base and J lost 4, with 11 bases in between. CDR3 length equals 15 residues.

The chain employs TRBV4-3 and TRBJ1-3, with D unresolved. CDR3 length: 16 residues. Deletions cut 0 bases from V and 3 bases from J, with 12 bases between. Germline CDR1 LGHNA, CDR2 YSLEER. The CDR3 spells CASSQDLRHNGNTIYF. CDR3 DNA: TGCGCCAGCAGCCAAGATCTTCGGCACAATGGAAACACCATATATTTT.

The chain uses TRBV6-1 and TRBJ1-5; D unclear. Trimming removed 7 bases at V and 2 bases at J, with 15 bases between. Germline V CDR1 and CDR2: MNHNS, SASEGT. The CDR3 contains 15 residues. DNA of the CDR3: TGTGCCAGCACCGGCGGGGTATTCGGCAATCAGCCCCAGCATTTT. Its protein product is CASTGGVFGNQPQHF.

The J gene is TRBJ1-4, the V gene TRBV10-3, with TRBD1 matching over 12 bases. With 8 bases clipped from V and 8 bases from J, the junction kept 3 bases outside the gene matches. CDR3 length: 13 residues. Germline-derived CDR1 and CDR2 are ENHRY and SYGVKD. The chain's CDR3 is CAISGTGGEKLFF. CDR3 sequence (DNA): TGTGCCATCTCCGGGACAGGGGGCGAAAAACTGTTTTTT.